These T cell receptor beta chains were read from a single sample in a study of T cells in tuberculosis. Profiled with immunoSEQ multiplex PCR; TCRdb holds only in-frame clones, not every one. The sample has 25,000 to 35,000 clones; 85% to 95% are singletons. Sequencing was done on a sample of PBMCs. The receptors were gathered from a donor aged 10-35 years with latent tuberculosis or without tuberculosis infection. Each CDR3 is given with its conserved first and last residue. The D gene is left open where the match is weak. Expanded clones are given a class, and other clones once, few, many or no size at all.

-,TRBJ2-1,-,TRBV6-5,TGTGCCAGCAGCCTCCGGACAGTGGGCCATGAGCAGTTCTTC,CASSLRTVGHEQFF
-,TRBJ1-2,-,TRBV4-1,TGCGCCAGCAGCCAAGATTTCACAGGATATGGCTACACCTTC,CASSQDFTGYGYTF
TRBD2,TRBJ2-7,-,TRBV27,TGTGCCAGCAGTTTATATGCCCTCCCTAGCGGATCCTACGAGCAGTACTTC,CASSLYALPSGSYEQYF
-,TRBJ2-3,-,TRBV4-1,TGCGCCAGCAGCCACCCCGGGACAGATACGCAGTATTTT,CASSHPGTDTQYF
-,TRBJ2-2,few,TRBV7-9,TGTGCCAGCAGCTTAGAAACACCCTCGACCGGGGAGCTGTTTTTT,CASSLETPSTGELFF
-,TRBJ2-7,medium-sized,TRBV6-6,TGTGCCAGCACCCCTAATCCCTACGAGCAGTACTTC,CASTPNPYEQYF
-,TRBJ1-1,-,TRBV6-5,TGTGCCACCCGCTCGGAGACTGAAGCTTTCTTT,CATRSETEAFF
TRBD1,TRBJ2-1,-,TRBV10-1,TGCGCCAGCAGTGAGTCCCGGGACAGGGGCCTTTCGTTCTTC,CASSESRDRGLSFF
-,TRBJ1-5,few,TRBV7-4,TGTGCCAGCAGCTTACATAGCAGTCAGCCCCAGCATTTT,CASSLHSSQPQHF
TRBD2,TRBJ2-3,-,TRBV5-1,TGCGCCAGCAGCTTACTAGCGGGAGAGTCTCCTAGCACGGATACGCAGTATTTT,CASSLLAGESPSTDTQYF
TRBD2,TRBJ2-1,-,TRBV7-2,TGTGCCAGCAGCTTAAATCTAGCGGACTCCTACAATGAGCAGTTCTTC,CASSLNLADSYNEQFF
-,TRBJ1-1,-,TRBV20-1,TGCAGTGCTAGCCTGCTAGGTGAAGCTTTCTTT,CSASLLGEAFF
TRBD1,TRBJ2-1,-,TRBV11-2,TGTGCCAGCAGCCTAGATGGGACAGGAGTTTACAATGAGCAGTTCTTC,CASSLDGTGVYNEQFF
TRBD1,TRBJ1-5,-,TRBV4-2,TGTGCCAGCAGCCAAGATGACAGGGGGGGCAATCAGCCCCAGCATTTT,CASSQDDRGGNQPQHF
TRBD1,TRBJ2-7,-,TRBV5-1,TGCGCCAGCAGCCGGGGACAGGGGCCCATGACCTACGAGCAGTACTTC,CASSRGQGPMTYEQYF
-,TRBJ1-3,-,TRBV27,TGTGCCAGCACGGCAGGGTTTGGATCTGGAAACACCATATATTTT,CASTAGFGSGNTIYF
-,TRBJ1-2,-,TRBV7-2,TGTGCCAGCAGCGCCCGAACACCTTATGGCTACACCTTC,CASSARTPYGYTF
-,TRBJ1-2,-,TRBV6-6,TGTGCCAGCAGTTTGACAGTTGGTAGTGGCTACACCTTC,CASSLTVGSGYTF
TRBD1,TRBJ2-7,-,TRBV27,TGTGCCAGCAGCCTCACAGGGGGCGAGCAGTACTTC,CASSLTGGEQYF
TRBD1,TRBJ1-1,-,TRBV5-1,TGCGCCAGCAGCCCTGGGACAGGAGGAGCCACTGAAGCTTTCTTT,CASSPGTGGATEAFF
-,TRBJ2-7,-,TRBV9,TGTGCCAGCAGCGTAGGGGGGCCCTACCTCTACGAGCAGTACTTC,CASSVGGPYLYEQYF
TRBD1,TRBJ2-5,-,TRBV6-1,TGTGCCAGCAGTGAAGCGCTTCGACAGGGATATTGGTACCAAGAGACCCAGTACTTC,CASSEALRQGYWYQETQYF
-,TRBJ2-3,-,TRBV13,TGTGCCAGCGGCTCCTACCTAGACACAGATACGCAGTATTTT,CASGSYLDTDTQYF
-,TRBJ1-1,-,TRBV2,TGTGCCAGCAGGGGAGACGGAGTCACTGAAGCTTTCTTT,CASRGDGVTEAFF
-,TRBJ2-3,once,TRBV9,TGTGCCAGCAGCGCCCTAGATTACACAGATACGCAGTATTTT,CASSALDYTDTQYF
-,TRBJ1-6,-,TRBV28,TGTGCCAGCAGTTTTCTTGATAGCTCCTATAATTCACCCCTCCACTTT,CASSFLDSSYNSPLHF
-,TRBJ1-6,-,TRBV6-5,TGTGCCAGCAGTTCTCGACAGGCCTCGAATTCACCCCTCCACTTT,CASSSRQASNSPLHF
-,TRBJ1-5,-,TRBV4-1,TGCGCCAGCAGCCAAGCGGGTCGTGGGGGGACTAATCAGCCCCAGCATTTT,CASSQAGRGGTNQPQHF
TRBD2,TRBJ2-7,-,TRBV28,TGTGCCAGCAGTCCTGGTCTAGCGGGGGTCCTATTACGTCGGCAGTACTTC,CASSPGLAGVLLRRQYF
TRBD2,TRBJ2-2,-,TRBV15,TGTGCCACCAGCAGAGATAACGCGGGGGGGCCCGCCGGGGAGCTGTTTTTT,CATSRDNAGGPAGELFF
-,TRBJ1-2,-,TRBV28,TGTGCCAGCAGTCCCAGGGGCTACACCTTC,CASSPRGYTF
-,TRBJ2-7,once,TRBV25-1,TGTGCCAGCAGTGAAGGACAGCAAACCTACGAGCAGTACTTC,CASSEGQQTYEQYF
TRBD2,TRBJ2-1,-,TRBV10-2,TGCGCCAGCAGTGTCAATAGCGGGGGCCAAGGATCGTGGTTCTTC,CASSVNSGGQGSWFF
-,TRBJ2-7,-,TRBV28,TGTGCCAGCAGTCTAGTGGAATACGAGCAGTACTTC,CASSLVEYEQYF
-,TRBJ1-1,-,TRBV6-5,TGTGCCAGCAGTTACTCTCTCTTTGGGGAGACTGAAGCTTTCTTT,CASSYSLFGETEAFF
TRBD2,TRBJ2-3,-,TRBV7-8,TGTGCCAGCCAGCGGGAGTCCAGTTTTACCGCAGATACGCAGTATTTT,CASQRESSFTADTQYF
-,TRBJ2-3,-,TRBV5-1,TGCGCCAGCAGCTTTATTGGGCTTAAGCTAACAGATACGCAGTATTTT,CASSFIGLKLTDTQYF
TRBD2,TRBJ2-3,-,TRBV5-4,TGTGCCAGCAGCACCGCGGGGGGGCCCACAGATACGCAGTATTTT,CASSTAGGPTDTQYF
-,TRBJ1-1,once,TRBV28,TGTGCCAGCAGTTTACTGACTGGAAACACTGAAGCTTTCTTT,CASSLLTGNTEAFF
-,TRBJ2-3,-,TRBV7-2,TGTGCCAGCAGCTCTCAGACGCTCCTAACGGGAGATACGCAGTATTTT,CASSSQTLLTGDTQYF
TRBD2,TRBJ2-3,once,TRBV11-3,TGTGCCAGCAGCATGGGACTAGCGGGGGCCCCCACAGATACGCAGTATTTT,CASSMGLAGAPTDTQYF
-,TRBJ1-2,-,TRBV20-1,TGCAGTGCTTATCCCTCTGGCTACACCTTC,CSAYPSGYTF
TRBD2,TRBJ2-2,-,TRBV4-2,TGTGCCAGCAGCCAAGGGACTAGCGACACCGGGGAGCTGTTTTTT,CASSQGTSDTGELFF
-,TRBJ2-7,-,TRBV7-2,TGTGCCAGCAGCTTAGGTACGGGGGGCACCTACGAGCAGTACTTC,CASSLGTGGTYEQYF
TRBD2,TRBJ2-1,-,TRBV25-1,TGTGCCAGCAACTCGCGGGAGGGCAACAATGAGCAGTTCTTC,CASNSREGNNEQFF
TRBD2,TRBJ2-1,-,TRBV5-4,TGTGCCAGCAGCGATAGCGGGAGACCTTACAATGAGCAGTTCTTC,CASSDSGRPYNEQFF
TRBD2,TRBJ2-7,-,TRBV11-2,TGTGCCAGCAGCTTGACTAGCGGGGTCTACGAGCAGTACTTC,CASSLTSGVYEQYF
TRBD2,TRBJ2-3,-,TRBV28,TGTGCCAGCAGTTTAGGGCTAGCGGGAAGAACAGATACGCAGTATTTT,CASSLGLAGRTDTQYF
TRBD1,TRBJ1-2,-,TRBV6-1,TGTGCCTGCCGGGACAGGGATTACTATGGCTACACCTTC,CACRDRDYYGYTF
TRBD2,TRBJ2-2,-,TRBV4-2,TGTGCCAGCAGCCAAGATTATCGACCGGGACTAGCGGCGAACACCGGGGAGCTGTTTTTT,CASSQDYRPGLAANTGELFF